This is a list of T cell receptor beta chains from one sample in a study of molecular identifiers for immune sequencing clone quantification. TCRdb re-called the PCR reads through MiXCR, storing one row per CDR3 protein. The sample gives about 63,000 distinct CDR3 sequences, under 20% of which show up once; approximately 1.5% is in the top ten. The source material was naive CD8+ T cells from blood, with Jurkat cell RNA spiked in. These receptors were taken from a human donor in good health. Some libraries in this study had Jurkat cell RNA spiked in. Each CDR3 is given with its conserved first and last residue. D genes are given only for firm matches. Clone sizes are given selectively: once, few, many, or a class where the clone is expanded.

TRBJ1-2	TRBV20-1	TRBD1	NA	TGCAGTGCTAGAGTAGCGGAGACAGGGGCCACCTACGGCTACACCTTC	CSARVAETGATYGYTF
TRBJ2-7	TRBV23-1	NA	few	TGCGCCAGCAGCCCCCCCCCCGGGCTCACCTACGAGCAGTACTTC	CASSPPPGLTYEQYF
TRBJ1-1	TRBV6-2/TRBV6-3	NA	many	TGTGCCAGCAGTTGGGTGGGGACTGAAGCTTTCTTT	CASSWVGTEAFF
TRBJ2-1	TRBV11-2	TRBD2	many	TGTGCCAGCAGCTGGGTTAGCGGGAGGGGTGGATATAATGAGCAGTTCTTC	CASSWVSGRGGYNEQFF
TRBJ1-5	TRBV3-1	NA	many	TGTGCCAGCAGCCAAGATTGGGGGGGACAGCCCCAGCATTTT	CASSQDWGGQPQHF
TRBJ2-7	TRBV4-1	TRBD2	many	TGCGCCAGCAGCCTGTCCCGACTAGCGGGAGTTCACGAGCAGTACTTC	CASSLSRLAGVHEQYF
TRBJ2-7	TRBV27	TRBD2	many	TGTGCCAGCAGTTCGTGGACTAGTTTATACGAGCAGTACTTC	CASSSWTSLYEQYF
TRBJ2-1	TRBV24-1	NA	many	TGTGCCACCTCAGGGGCCAGGGAACCCTACAATGAGCAGTTCTTC	CATSGAREPYNEQFF
TRBJ2-3	TRBV28	NA	many	TGTGCCAGCAGTCTCCGACTAGAAGCAGATACGCAGTATTTT	CASSLRLEADTQYF
TRBJ2-7	TRBV30	NA	many	TGTGCCTGGAGTGACAGTTACCCCTACGAGCAGTACTTC	CAWSDSYPYEQYF
TRBJ2-2	TRBV7-9	NA	few	TGTGCCAGCAGCCGGGCAGAGAACACCGGGGAGCTGTTTTTT	CASSRAENTGELFF
TRBJ2-7	TRBV10-1	NA	few	TGCGCCAGCAGTGCGGCAGATGGTTACGAGCAGTACTTC	CASSAADGYEQYF
TRBJ2-7	TRBV20-1	NA	few	TGCAGTGCTACAAAAATATCAGGGGTTGAGCAGTACTTC	CSATKISGVEQYF
TRBJ1-3	TRBV10-3	TRBD1	many	TGTGCCATCAGTGACGGCGACAGGGGCTCTGGAAACACCATATATTTT	CAISDGDRGSGNTIYF
TRBJ2-4	TRBV3-1	TRBD2	NA	TGTGCCGGCAGCCAAGAATCTGCGGGAGGGTTCGGCAAAAACGTTCAGTACTTC	CAGSQESAGGFGKNVQYF
TRBJ2-3	TRBV7-9	TRBD2	many	TGTGCCAGCATGACGCGTATGCTAGCGGGACCAGATACGCAGTATTTT	CASMTRMLAGPDTQYF
TRBJ2-7	TRBV20-1	NA	many	TGCAGTGCTAGAGATCCTACAAGTTACGAGCAGTACTTC	CSARDPTSYEQYF
TRBJ2-1	TRBV7-8	NA	many	TGTGCCAGCAGCTTAGTACTAGCTTCCAATGAGCAGTTCTTC	CASSLVLASNEQFF
TRBJ1-5	TRBV6-2/TRBV6-3	TRBD1	many	TGTGCCAGCAGTACCGGACAGGGCAATCAGCCCCAGCATTTT	CASSTGQGNQPQHF
TRBJ2-7	TRBV11-3	NA	many	TGTGCCAGCAGCTTACCTATTTTAGCGGCTACTTCCTACGAGCAGTACTTC	CASSLPILAATSYEQYF
TRBJ2-5	TRBV7-8	NA	many	TGTGCCAGCAGCGAACAAGAGACCCAGTACTTC	CASSEQETQYF
TRBJ2-3	TRBV29-1	NA	many	TGCAGCGTTGCGGGCTTAGGGAACACAGATACGCAGTATTTT	CSVAGLGNTDTQYF
TRBJ2-3	TRBV15	NA	many	TGTGCCACCAGCAGAGATCAAGGGTATCGTTTGAATACGCAGTATTTT	CATSRDQGYRLNTQYF
TRBJ2-4	TRBV5-1	TRBD2	many	TGCGCCAGCAGCCCTAGCGGAGGGCTAGCCAAAAACATTCAGTACTTC	CASSPSGGLAKNIQYF
TRBJ2-2	TRBV2	NA	many	TGTGCCAGCAGTGCACGGACAGCCTCCCATAGTGGGGAGCTGTTTTTT	CASSARTASHSGELFF
TRBJ2-3	TRBV28	NA	many	TGTGCCAGCAGTGAATATCGGGAGTCAGATACGCAGTATTTT	CASSEYRESDTQYF
TRBJ2-7	TRBV11-1	TRBD2	many	TGTGCCAGCAGCCTCCTTCCGACTAGCGGGAGTGGTGAGCAGTACTTC	CASSLLPTSGSGEQYF
TRBJ2-1	TRBV7-8	NA	many	TGTGCCAGCAGCTCAAACCCACTAGTCTATGAGCAGTTCTTC	CASSSNPLVYEQFF
TRBJ1-1	TRBV6-1	NA	many	TGTGCCAGCAGTGAAATCGTAGCTGAAGCTTTCTTT	CASSEIVAEAFF
TRBJ2-7	TRBV12-3/TRBV12-4	NA	few	TGTGCCAGCACCCCGGCGACTTCCTACGAGCAGTACTTC	CASTPATSYEQYF
TRBJ2-7	TRBV27	NA	many	TGTGCCAGCAGTTCCCACCCCCTCCGTAGCGGCAACGAGCAGTACTTC	CASSSHPLRSGNEQYF
TRBJ2-1	TRBV2	TRBD2	NA	TGTGCCAGCAGGGGACTAGTGGGCAATGAGCAGTTCTTC	CASRGLVGNEQFF
TRBJ2-3	TRBV11-3	NA	many	TGTGCCGAGGAGGCCTACACAGATACGCAGTATTTT	CAEEAYTDTQYF
TRBJ2-1	TRBV29-1	TRBD2	many	TGCAGCCCCATAGCGGGACCGGGTGAGCAGTTCTTC	CSPIAGPGEQFF
TRBJ1-1	TRBV4-1	NA	many	TGCGCCAGCAGCCAAGATAGGCGAGGGGGGGCTTTCTTT	CASSQDRRGGAFF